These 21 T cell receptor beta chains came from one sample sequenced in a study of blood T cells in healthy people across ages. A sample-barcoded 5' primer and a J-beta primer mix were used in a second PCR of roughly 7 to 11 cycles. A single record per CDR3 protein comes from TCRdb applying MiXCR to the 5' RACE reads. The sample shows about 1.7 million distinct CDR3 sequences, under 30% of them seen only once. Sequenced input: blood. The receptors come from a woman between 25 and 40 years old in good health.

This clonotype was counted only a few times. The rearrangement joins TRBV14 to TRBJ2-1; 10 positions match TRBD1. V shed 6 bases and J 9 bases; nucleotides not matched to a gene: 17. Germline V gene lookup returns CDR1 SGHDN and CDR2 FVKESK. This CDR3 spans 17 amino acids. CDR3 loop: CASSRPGTGVGLGEQFF. In nucleotides, the CDR3 is TGTGCCAGCAGTCGTCCCGGGACAGGGGTTGGCTTGGGTGAGCAGTTCTTC.

The sample holds a few counts of this clonotype. V is TRBV29-1 and J is TRBJ1-2, with D possibly TRBD1 on 6 matching bases. The CDR3 sequence is 15 residues long. The V gene's germline CDR1 is SQVTM and CDR2 ANQGSEA. Deletions cut 1 base from V and 5 bases from J, with 17 bases between. Here the CDR3 DNA reads TGCAGCGTTGAAGGCTTGGGGGGGCAAAATTATGGCTACACCTTC. It codes for CSVEGLGGQNYGYTF.

This clonotype was detected a few times. This chain joins TRBV28 and TRBJ2-7; 9 bases fit TRBD1. Germline V CDR1 and CDR2: MDHEN, SYDVKM. This CDR3 is 13 amino acids long. J lost 9 bases, V lost 10 bases, and 13 bases had no gene match. CDR3 nucleotides: TGTGCCATCAGAGGACAGGGGCTCGTCGGGCAGTACTTC. Translation: CAIRGQGLVGQYF.

This clonotype occurred a few times. This sequence joins TRBV24-1 and TRBJ2-2; tentatively, D is TRBD1 (6 bases). CDR1 is KGHDR and CDR2 is SFDVKD in the germline V gene. This CDR3 is built from 14 residues. V shed 2 bases and J shed 6 bases, with 9 bases lying between them. CDR3 bases: TGTGCCACCAGTGATTACAGGGTTTCCGGGGAGCTGTTTTTT. It specifies CATSDYRVSGELFF.

This clonotype was observed a few times. V usage is TRBV7-9 and J usage is TRBJ2-3; TRBD1 is a possible D gene (6 bases). This CDR3 has 15 amino acids. CDR1 and CDR2 (germline): SEHNR, FQNEAQ (reference sequence). The V end lost 2 bases, the J end lost 6 bases, and 15 bases lay between the germline ends. The CDR3 DNA reads TGTGCCAGCAGCTTAAGGACAGAGACAGTTGATACGCAGTATTTT. It yields the protein CASSLRTETVDTQYF. Filled out from reference TRBV7-9 and TRBJ2-3, the complete variable domain reads DTGVSQNPRHKITKRGQNVTFRCDPISEHNRLYWYRQTLGQGPEFLTYFQNEAQLEKSRLLSDRFSAERPKGSFSTLEIQRTEQGDSAMYLCASSLRTETVDTQYFGPGTRLTVL.

This clonotype occurred a few times. The chain uses TRBV7-2 and TRBJ2-3, with 8 bases lining up with TRBD2. The CDR3 covers 14 residues. The junction had 7 bases not matched to a gene; V was cut back by 7 bases and J by 4 bases. Germline loops: CDR1 SGHTA, CDR2 FQGNSA. The CDR3 sequence is CASKKAGRADTQYF. CDR3 DNA: TGTGCCAGCAAGAAGGCCGGGAGGGCAGATACGCAGTATTTT.

Many counts were recorded for this clonotype. For the CDR3, the DNA is TGTGCCAGCAGCTTAGCGCGTTACAATGAGCAGTTCTTC. Protein: CASSLARYNEQFF. The chain links TRBV7-2 to TRBJ2-1; D unresolved. In germline, CDR1 is SGHTA, CDR2 FQGNSA. The CDR3 covers 13 residues. Trimming pared 0 bases from V and 4 bases from J, leaving 4 bases between.

On this clonotype: The junction departs from the called germline gene at one end, perhaps through a read error. This chain connects TRBV7-7 to TRBJ2-1; D is perhaps TRBD1 (5 bases). The CDR3 loop spans 15 amino acids. Germline V CDR1 and CDR2: SSHAT, FNYEAQ (reference sequence). The CDR3 sequence is CACSQGLSPYSEQFF. The CDR3 DNA reads TGTGCCTGCAGCCAGGGCCTTTCGCCTTACAGTGAGCAGTTCTTC.

This clonotype was observed at least ten times. The chain joins TRBV12-3 or TRBV12-4 to TRBJ1-5; possibly TRBD1 for D (5 bases). This CDR3 has 13 amino acids. The germline V and J ends were trimmed by 7 bases and 7 bases, with 14 bases remaining between them. The chain's CDR3 is CASNAGTGQPQHF. Here the CDR3 DNA reads TGTGCCAGCAATGCAGGGACGGGGCAGCCCCAGCATTTT.

Concerning this clonotype itself: At one boundary the junction diverges from the germline segment, which might be a read error. The J gene is TRBJ2-6, the V gene TRBV3-1; TRBD1 aligns across 7 bases. This CDR3 contains 18 residues. Per the germline V gene, CDR1 is LGHDT and CDR2 is YNNKEL (reference sequence). This CDR3 is CASSERGLTLSGTNVLTF. Written as DNA, the CDR3 is TGTGCCAGCAGCGAAAGGGGGCTCACCCTCTCTGGGACCAACGTCCTGACTTTC.

Comment on this clonotype: A much bigger clone sits one base away, suggesting this may be a read error. The CDR3 nucleotides read TGCAGCGGTGAGGGGGACACCTATGGCTACACCTTC. Translated, it gives CSGEGDTYGYTF. The rearrangement links TRBV29-1 to TRBJ1-2; tentatively, D is TRBD1 (6 bases). V was pared by 7 bases and J by 4 bases, with 13 bases between. This CDR3 has 12 residues. The germline CDR1 and CDR2 sequences are SQVTM and ANQGSEA.

This clonotype turned up a few times. One end of the junction fails to match germline, which may point to a read error. The chain couples TRBV29-1 to TRBJ2-7; D is possibly TRBD2 (7 bases). CDR3 size: 12 residues. From germline, CDR1 is SQVTM and CDR2 ANQGSEA. CDR3 coding DNA: TGCAGCGTTGAACGGGGGGCTGACGAGCGGTACTTC. Protein: CSVERGADERYF.

The sample holds a few counts of this clonotype. The chain recombines TRBV20-1 with TRBJ2-1; 10 bases line up with TRBD2. The V gene's germline CDR1 is DFQATT and CDR2 SNEGSKA (reference sequence). This CDR3 is built from 16 residues. J was trimmed by 0 bases and V by 6 bases; bases with no gene match: 8. In nucleotides, the CDR3 is TGCAGTGCGCGGACACTAGCGGGAAACTCCTACAATGAGCAGTTCTTC. Translation: CSARTLAGNSYNEQFF.

This sequence joins TRBV3-1 and TRBJ2-2, with TRBD2 matching 11 bases. CDR1 and CDR2 (germline): LGHDT, YNNKEL (reference sequence). The CDR3 has 18 amino acids. The V segment lost 4 bases and the J segment 3 bases; nucleotides outside the gene matches: 10. CDR3 residues: CASSLKPLAGGHTGELFF. CDR3 coding DNA: TGTGCCAGCAGCCTCAAACCCTTAGCGGGGGGGCACACCGGGGAGCTGTTTTTT.

The rearrangement joins TRBV2 to TRBJ2-1; D might be TRBD1 or TRBD2, each matching 5 bases. With 6 bases removed from V and 11 bases from J, the gap between germline ends came to 20 bases. Germline loops: CDR1 SNHLY, CDR2 FYNNEI. CDR3 length: 14 residues. CDR3 residues: CASRPGTPGTKQFF. The CDR3 DNA sequence: TGTGCCAGCAGGCCTGGAACCCCCGGGACGAAGCAGTTCTTC.

The table lists this clonotype with a count of one. With a much larger clone just one base away, this may be a read error. The chain uses TRBV29-1 and TRBJ2-1, with 7 bases that match TRBD1. Per the germline V gene, CDR1 is SQVTM and CDR2 is ANQGSEA. The J segment lost 10 bases and the V segment lost 7 bases, leaving 10 bases of the junction unmatched. The CDR3 is 12 amino acids. CDR3: CSAGQPAYEQFF. The CDR3 region has the DNA TGCAGCGCGGGACAGCCTGCCTACGAGCAGTTCTTC.

CDR3 in amino acids: CASSLFLRYSNQPQHF. CDR3 DNA: TGTGCCAGCAGTTTATTTTTAAGGTATAGCAATCAGCCCCAGCATTTT. The chain carries TRBV28 and TRBJ1-5, with D hard to call. Germline CDR1 reads MDHEN; CDR2 reads SYDVKM. V was cut by 1 base and J by 0 bases, with 10 bases left in between. The CDR3 length is 16 residues.

Concerning this clonotype itself: Mismatch with germline at one junction end may stem from a read error. The rearrangement joins TRBV28 to TRBJ2-7; D is ambiguous. From germline, CDR1 is MDHEN and CDR2 SYDVKM. The length of the CDR3 is 14 residues. The CDR3 region has the DNA TGTGCCAACAGTTTGGTCAGGAGCTCCTACGAGCAGTACTTC. Encoded protein: CANSLVRSSYEQYF.

This clonotype was detected many times. The V gene is TRBV5-1, the J gene TRBJ2-1, with TRBD2 matching over 10 bases. This CDR3 has 15 amino acids. Per the germline V gene, CDR1 is SGHRS and CDR2 is YFSETQ. V gave up 1 base and J gave up 8 bases; unmatched junction bases: 6. Here the CDR3 DNA reads TGCGCCAGCAGCTTGTCACTAGCGGGGCGGGATGAGCAGTTCTTC. Its translation: CASSLSLAGRDEQFF.

V usage is TRBV19 and J usage is TRBJ2-7; 7 positions agree with TRBD1. The V gene end was trimmed by 5 bases and the J gene end by 6 bases; junction bases not matched to a gene: 7. The CDR3 is 13 residues long. Per germline, CDR1 LNHDA and CDR2 SQIVND (reference sequence). In nucleotides, the CDR3 is TGTGCCAGTAGTGTTCGCGACAGGGCCGAGCAGTACTTC. Translating it yields CASSVRDRAEQYF. Together with reference TRBV19 and TRBJ2-7, the CDR3 gives the full variable domain: DGGITQSPKYLFRKEGQNVTLSCEQNLNHDAMYWYRQDPGQGLRLIYYSQIVNDFQKGDIAEGYSVSREKKESFPLTVTSAQKNPTAFYLCASSVRDRAEQYFGPGTRLTVT.

This chain links TRBV7-9 with TRBJ1-4; a weak D match, TRBD1 (6 bases). With 1 base removed from V and 4 bases from J, the gap between germline ends came to 7 bases. The CDR3 has 14 residues. In germline, CDR1 is SEHNR, CDR2 FQNEAQ (reference sequence). CDR3 nucleotides: TGTGCCAGCAGCTTAGGACAGGTTAATGAAAAACTGTTTTTT. It encodes CASSLGQVNEKLFF.